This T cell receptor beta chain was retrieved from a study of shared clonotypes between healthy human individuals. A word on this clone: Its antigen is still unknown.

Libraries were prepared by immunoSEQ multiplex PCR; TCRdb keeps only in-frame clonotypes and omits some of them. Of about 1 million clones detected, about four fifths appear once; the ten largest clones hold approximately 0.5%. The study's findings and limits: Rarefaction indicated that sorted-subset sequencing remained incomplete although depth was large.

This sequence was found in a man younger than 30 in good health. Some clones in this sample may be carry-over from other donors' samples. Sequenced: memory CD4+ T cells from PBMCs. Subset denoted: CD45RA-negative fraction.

The CDR3 nucleotides read TGTGCCAGCAGTTACACTAGCGGGAGCACAGATACGCAGTATTTT. It codes for CASSYTSGSTDTQYF. The chain uses TRBV6-8 and TRBJ2-3; 9 bases are shared with TRBD2. In germline, CDR1 is MNHGY, CDR2 SAAAGT. V shed 2 bases and J 0 bases; nucleotides not matched to a gene: 0. There are 15 residues in the CDR3.